The 26 T cell receptor beta chains presented below share a single source sample, sequenced in a study of control samples from healthy donors and cancer patients. Sequenced by immunoSEQ multiplex PCR; TCRdb stores in-frame clones only, minus some. Among fewer than 90,000 clones, about 88% were seen once, and the ten largest hold around 5.7%. The sample was blood. These receptors were taken from a woman in her forties or fifties in good health.

This clone was observed once. The V and J genes are TRBV25-1 and TRBJ2-3, with 7 bases identical to TRBD1. CDR3 size: 15 residues. CDR1 and CDR2 from the germline V gene are MGHDK and SYGVNS. Losses at the gene ends were 1 base for V and 2 bases for J; bases not matched to a gene: 3. The DNA for the CDR3 is TGTGCCAGCAGTGAATTAGGGGGCCACACAGATACGCAGTATTTT. It is translated as CASSELGGHTDTQYF.

This chain connects TRBV6-5 to TRBJ1-5, with D possibly matching TRBD1 (5 bases). Trimming cost V 4 bases and J 3 bases, with 7 bases left between them. This CDR3 is 13 amino acids long. Germline values: CDR1 MNHEY, CDR2 SVGAGI. The CDR3 bases are TGTGCCAGCAGTTGGGACCCCAATCAGCCCCAGCATTTT. Residues: CASSWDPNQPQHF.

This clone was recorded a few times. The chain has TRBV19 and TRBJ1-3; 7 nucleotides line up with TRBD1. The V gene end was trimmed by 5 bases and the J gene end by 11 bases; junction bases not matched to a gene: 18. Looked up from germline, CDR1 is LNHDA and CDR2 is SQIVND (reference sequence). This CDR3 contains 16 residues. CDR3 amino acids: CASSGLVGTAIVPIYF. The DNA for the CDR3 is TGTGCCAGTAGTGGGCTCGTCGGGACAGCTATAGTTCCCATATATTTT.

The chain couples TRBV10-3 to TRBJ2-1, with 15 bases that match TRBD2. Germline-derived CDR1 and CDR2 are ENHRY and SYGVKD. This CDR3 is 16 amino acids long. V lost 4 bases and J lost 4; bases outside the gene matches: 2. The CDR3 region is CAISGTSGGAYNEQFF. The CDR3, as DNA: TGTGCCATCAGTGGGACTAGCGGGGGGGCATACAATGAGCAGTTCTTC.

The chain joins TRBV6-6 to TRBJ1-1; D not certain. Per the germline V gene, CDR1 is MNHNY and CDR2 is SVGAGI (reference sequence). V lost 4 bases, J lost 8 bases, and 5 bases lay in between. The CDR3 runs to 10 residues. The CDR3 DNA reads as TGTGCCAGCAGTTCACAAGAAGCTTTCTTT. This codes for CASSSQEAFF.

The V and J genes are TRBV9 and TRBJ1-5; TRBD1 aligns across 9 bases. The CDR3 runs 15 residues. V lost 0 bases to trimming and J lost 7 bases; unmatched junction nucleotides: 5. Germline values: CDR1 SGDLS, CDR2 YYNGEE. Here the CDR3 reads CASSVGGTGRQPQHF. DNA of the CDR3: TGTGCCAGCAGCGTAGGAGGGACAGGGAGGCAGCCCCAGCATTTT.

The chain combines TRBV11-2 with TRBJ2-1; 10 nucleotides line up with TRBD2. The CDR3 is 17 amino acids. V shed 5 bases, J shed 4 bases, and the junction held 11 bases outside the gene matches. Germline CDR1 is SGHAT and CDR2 is FQNNGV. Written as DNA, the CDR3 is TGTGCCAGCAGCCCGAGACTAGCGGGTAACTTGTACAATGAGCAGTTCTTC. It yields the protein CASSPRLAGNLYNEQFF.

J is TRBJ2-5 and V is TRBV7-8; TRBD1 matches at 8 bases. The CDR3 sequence is 15 residues long. The V gene's germline CDR1 is SGHVS and CDR2 FQNEAQ. V lost 5 bases, J lost 5 bases, and 10 bases stayed unmatched. CDR3 region: CASSPISGGLETQYF. DNA of the CDR3: TGTGCCAGCAGCCCAATATCAGGGGGCCTGGAGACCCAGTACTTC.

The rearrangement uses TRBV2 and TRBJ2-2; 12 bases are a match to TRBD1. Germline loops: CDR1 SNHLY, CDR2 FYNNEI. V trimming: 5 bases; J trimming: 2 bases; junction bases outside the gene matches: 3. The CDR3 is made up of 16 amino acids. CDR3 nucleotides: TGTGCCAGCAGTTCCGGGACAGGGGGCAACACCGGGGAGCTGTTTTTT. Translated: CASSSGTGGNTGELFF.

DNA of the CDR3: TGTGCCAGCAGCCCGGAGGACAGACCTCGGGAGACCCAGTACTTC. Protein sequence: CASSPEDRPRETQYF. The V and J genes are TRBV7-8 and TRBJ2-5, with D perhaps TRBD1 (6 bases). The CDR3 has 15 amino acids. The germline V and J ends were trimmed by 5 bases and 5 bases, with 18 bases remaining between them. Germline V gene sequence: CDR1 SGHVS, CDR2 FQNEAQ.

The V gene is TRBV2, the J gene TRBJ1-3, with D perhaps TRBD1 (5 bases). This CDR3 is 13 amino acids long. The V gene's germline CDR1 is SNHLY and CDR2 FYNNEI. With 2 bases removed from V and 9 bases from J, the gap between germline ends came to 11 bases. CDR3 in amino acids: CASSELREGTIYF. The CDR3 DNA follows: TGTGCCAGCAGTGAACTCAGGGAGGGCACCATATATTTT.

The gene calls are TRBV3-1 (or the pseudogene TRBV3-2) and TRBJ1-1; weak D call: TRBD1 (5 bases). CDR3 length equals 14 residues. Germline CDR1 is LGHDT and CDR2 is YNNKEL (reference sequence). V shed 1 base and J shed 7 bases, with 13 bases lying between them. The CDR3 is CASSQVRGGFEAFF. The CDR3, as DNA: TGTGCCAGCAGCCAAGTACGGGGCGGGTTTGAAGCTTTCTTT.

This rearrangement joins TRBV11-2 to TRBJ1-2; TRBD1 matches at 12 bases. This CDR3 contains 14 residues. In germline, CDR1 is SGHAT, CDR2 FQNNGV. The junction had 6 bases not matched to a gene; V was cut back by 2 bases and J by 11 bases. The CDR3 here is CASSLMGQGASYTF. The CDR3 DNA reads TGTGCCAGCAGCTTAATGGGACAGGGGGCGAGTTACACCTTC.

The chain has TRBV15 and TRBJ2-7, with 9 positions matching TRBD1. Looked up from germline, CDR1 is LNHNV and CDR2 is YYDKDF (reference sequence). V was clipped by 1 base and J by 3 bases; unmatched bases: 7. The CDR3 runs to 16 residues. The CDR3 sequence is CATSRVGQGLDYEQYF. Here the CDR3 DNA reads TGTGCCACCAGCAGAGTGGGACAGGGATTGGACTACGAGCAGTACTTC.

This rearrangement joins TRBV24-1 to TRBJ2-6, with D tentatively TRBD1 (6 bases). The germline CDR1 and CDR2 sequences are KGHDR and SFDVKD. The V and J ends lost 4 bases and 2 bases respectively, with 8 bases between them. This CDR3 is 15 amino acids long. CDR3 residues: CATSERTAGANVLTF. CDR3 DNA: TGTGCCACCAGTGAAAGGACAGCTGGGGCCAACGTCCTGACTTTC.

The rearrangement joins TRBV20-1 to TRBJ2-2; 9 bases fit TRBD1. The V gene end was trimmed by 3 bases and the J gene end by 9 bases; junction bases not matched to a gene: 14. The V gene's germline CDR1 is DFQATT and CDR2 SNEGSKA (reference sequence). There are 16 residues in the CDR3. The CDR3 is CSASNPNRGQLRELFF. DNA for the CDR3: TGCAGTGCTAGTAACCCCAACAGGGGGCAGCTTCGGGAGCTGTTTTTT.

The V gene is TRBV6-5, the J gene TRBJ2-3; tentatively, D is TRBD1 (5 bases). CDR1 is MNHEY and CDR2 is SVGAGI in the germline V gene. The CDR3 runs 14 residues. V was pared by 7 bases and J by 3 bases, with 14 bases between. CDR3 protein: CASMASKGTDTQYF. DNA for the CDR3: TGTGCCAGCATGGCAAGCAAGGGGACAGATACGCAGTATTTT.

This clone has only one observation. The rearrangement joins TRBV2 to TRBJ1-2; tentative D call: TRBD1 (5 bases). V lost 1 base to trimming and J lost 6 bases, with 15 bases between them. The CDR3 has 15 amino acids. Germline values: CDR1 SNHLY, CDR2 FYNNEI. DNA of the CDR3: TGTGCCAGCAGTGAAGGGCTGTGGGGACGCCATGGCTACACCTTC. Translation gives CASSEGLWGRHGYTF.

The genes are TRBV2 and TRBJ2-3, with TRBD2 matching over 11 bases. The V segment lost 6 bases and the J segment 1 base; nucleotides outside the gene matches: 9. The CDR3 is 17 residues long. Germline V lookup: CDR1 SNHLY, CDR2 FYNNEI. The CDR3 DNA sequence: TGTGCCAGCAGGGCTAGCGGGGGGTTTTTGGGCACAGATACGCAGTATTTT. This translates into CASRASGGFLGTDTQYF. The variable domain in full, with the rest retrieved from reference TRBV2 and TRBJ2-3, is EPEVTQTPSHQVTQMGQEVILRCVPISNHLYFYWYRQILGQKVEFLVSFYNNEISEKSEIFDDQFSVERPDGSNFTLKIRSTKLEDSAMYFCASRASGGFLGTDTQYFGPGTRLTVL.

This chain joins TRBV24-1 and TRBJ1-4; D is possibly TRBD1 (5 bases). V gave up 4 bases and J gave up 4 bases, with 15 bases separating them. Germline V gene data show CDR1 as KGHDR and CDR2 as SFDVKD. The CDR3 totals 16 residues. CDR3 region: CATSDASGAGNEKLFF. The CDR3 DNA sequence: TGTGCCACCAGTGACGCCTCTGGGGCGGGTAATGAAAAACTGTTTTTT.

This clone has only a few counts. This chain joins TRBV5-4 and TRBJ2-3; TRBD2 might be the D (5 bases). CDR3 length: 14 residues. Trimming stripped 4 bases from V and 4 bases from J, with 13 bases between. Germline values: CDR1 SGHNT, CDR2 YYREEE (reference sequence). CDR3 in DNA: TGTGCCAGCAGCGCGGAGGTATTTCCAGATACGCAGTATTTT. Protein sequence: CASSAEVFPDTQYF.

The CDR3 DNA sequence: TGTGCCACCCGGGAGGCAGGGCGGGAAGCTTTCTTT. Translating gives CATREAGREAFF. The chain couples TRBV12-3 or TRBV12-4 to TRBJ1-1, with a possible D match to TRBD1 (5 bases). Between the trimmed V and J ends, which lost 10 bases and 8 bases, there was a span of 17 bases. There are 12 residues in the CDR3.

CDR3 sequence: CASSFRTDTDTQYF. The CDR3 bases are TGTGCCAGCAGCTTTCGAACAGACACAGATACGCAGTATTTT. The chain couples TRBV11-3 to TRBJ2-3; D is undetermined. The CDR3 contains 14 residues. Germline loops: CDR1 SGHNT, CDR2 YENEEA. V shed 3 bases and J shed 2 bases, with 9 bases lying between them.

This rearrangement joins TRBV6-5 to TRBJ2-2; D may be TRBD1 (5 bases). This CDR3 has 14 residues. Germline values: CDR1 MNHEY, CDR2 SVGAGI. Trimming left V 5 bases short and J 4 bases short, with 11 bases between. The CDR3 protein is CASSPTRGTGELFF. The CDR3 region has the DNA TGTGCCAGCAGTCCAACAAGGGGCACCGGGGAGCTGTTTTTT.

The V gene is TRBV5-5, the J gene TRBJ2-6; unclear D gene. V shed 0 bases and J shed 1 base, with 8 bases lying between them. CDR3 length: 16 amino acids. From germline, CDR1 is SGHKS and CDR2 YYEKEE (reference sequence). The CDR3 DNA reads TGTGCCAGCAGCTTGGGAGCGACGTCTGGGGCCAACGTCCTGACTTTC. This translates into CASSLGATSGANVLTF.

This clone was seen a single time. The gene calls are TRBV27 and TRBJ2-1; 8 bases align to TRBD1. The CDR3 spans 14 residues. The V gene's germline CDR1 is MNHEY and CDR2 SMNVEV (reference sequence). The junction had 9 bases not matched to a gene; V was cut back by 6 bases and J by 8 bases. CDR3 sequence: CASSRGQGVDEQFF. In DNA, the CDR3 is TGTGCCAGCAGCCGCGGACAGGGAGTCGATGAGCAGTTCTTC.